These 5 T cell receptor beta chains came from one sample sequenced in a study of shared clonotypes between healthy human individuals. Some clones are missing from TCRdb's copy, which holds only in-frame ones; the method was immunoSEQ multiplex PCR. The sample comprises 2 million to 3 million clones, more than 90% of which are singletons, and roughly 0.13% rests with the top ten. The sequenced sample consisted of naive CD4+ T cells sorted from blood. Subset defined: CD45RA+ positively selected. These TCRs come from a young man in good health.

The chain carries TRBV5-6 and TRBJ2-5, with TRBD2 identical over 7 bases. Germline-derived CDR1 and CDR2 are SGHDT and YYEEEE. This CDR3 region has 15 residues. The J segment lost 1 base and the V segment lost 0 bases, leaving 3 bases of the junction unmatched. DNA for the CDR3: TGTGCCAGCAGCTTGGGGCGGGGGTTCCAAGAGACCCAGTACTTC. Protein: CASSLGRGFQETQYF.

This chain links TRBV7-2 with TRBJ2-5; TRBD1 agrees at 7 bases. Trimming removed 4 bases from V and 1 base from J; junction bases left unmatched: 9. CDR1 SGHTA and CDR2 FQGNSA come from the germline V gene. This CDR3 is 16 amino acids long. The CDR3 nucleotides are TGTGCCAGCAGCTCCCTACAAAAGGGGGCCCAAGAGACCCAGTACTTC. Its translation: CASSSLQKGAQETQYF.

This chain uses TRBV14 with TRBJ2-5, with D perhaps TRBD1 or TRBD2 (5 bases each). The V gene lost 0 bases and the J gene lost 2 bases, with 13 bases spanning the gap. The CDR3 covers 16 residues. Germline CDR1 and CDR2: SGHDN and FVKESK. The CDR3 loop is CASSQDAPGAQETQYF. The CDR3 DNA reads TGTGCCAGCAGCCAAGATGCCCCCGGGGCTCAAGAGACCCAGTACTTC.

V is TRBV30 and J is TRBJ2-2, with 8 bases matching TRBD1. This CDR3 region has 15 residues. J was trimmed by 7 bases and V by 3 bases; bases with no gene match: 10. CDR1 is GTSNPN and CDR2 is SVGIG in the germline V gene (reference sequence). The CDR3 protein is CAWRGTGGVSGELFF. In DNA, the CDR3 is TGTGCCTGGAGGGGGACAGGAGGGGTTAGCGGGGAGCTGTTTTTT.

The rearrangement uses TRBV19 and TRBJ1-5, with D hard to call. Germline V CDR1 and CDR2: LNHDA, SQIVND (reference sequence). Trimming removed 6 bases at V and 4 bases at J, with 7 bases between. The length of the CDR3 is 12 residues. The chain's CDR3 is CASREQNQPQHF. CDR3 DNA: TGTGCCAGTAGGGAACAGAATCAGCCCCAGCATTTT.